Below, 28 T cell receptor beta chains from the same sample are listed, as sequenced in a study of post-analysis software for immune sequencing data. Prepared TCR beta cDNA libraries contained unique molecular identifiers. TCRdb re-called the PCR reads through MiXCR, storing one row per CDR3 protein. The data hold under 200,000 distinct CDR3 sequences, with approximately 35% observed a single time. The sample was blood, taken after autologous hematopoietic stem cell transplantation. These receptors were obtained from a girl between 10 and 17 years old with multiple sclerosis.

This rearrangement joins TRBV6-2 or TRBV6-3 to TRBJ2-3; D gene ambiguous. The CDR3 totals 14 residues. The germline gives CDR1 MNHEY, CDR2 SVGEGT. V was trimmed by 1 base and J by 2 bases, leaving 7 bases between them. CDR3 bases: TGTGCCAGCAGTTACTTTTCCAACACAGATACGCAGTATTTT. This sequence encodes CASSYFSNTDTQYF.

This clonotype was recorded many times. The chain has TRBV4-3 and TRBJ2-1; maybe TRBD1 (5 bases). Germline loops: CDR1 LGHNA, CDR2 YSLEER. The CDR3 consists of 15 residues. V lost 0 bases, J lost 1 base, and 7 bases lay in between. The CDR3 nucleotides read TGCGCCAGCAGCCAAGAGGGGCCTTCCTACAATGAGCAGTTCTTC. Its translation: CASSQEGPSYNEQFF.

The chain carries TRBV14 and TRBJ1-4; D gene ambiguous. Germline values: CDR1 SGHDN, CDR2 FVKESK. V lost 4 bases to trimming and J lost 4 bases, with 10 bases between them. This CDR3 has 14 residues. DNA of the CDR3: TGTGCCAGCAGCCCTTCCGGATTTAATGAAAAACTGTTTTTT. Translation: CASSPSGFNEKLFF.

The chain combines TRBV7-3 with TRBJ2-2; TRBD1 aligns across 7 bases. The ends lost 4 bases at V and 10 bases at J; junction bases unmatched: 9. CDR1 SGHTA and CDR2 FQGTGA come from the germline V gene. The CDR3 extends over 14 amino acids. This CDR3 reads CASSSTGFAEELFF. CDR3 nucleotides: TGTGCCAGCAGCTCGACAGGGTTCGCCGAGGAGCTGTTTTTT. Filled out from reference TRBV7-3 and TRBJ2-2, the complete variable domain reads GAGVSQTPSNKVTEKGKYVELRCDPISGHTALYWYRQSLGQGPEFLIYFQGTGAADDSGLPNDRFFAVRPEGSVSTLKIQRTERGDSAVYLCASSSTGFAEELFFGEGSRLTVL.

The chain couples TRBV27 to TRBJ2-1; D uncertain. The CDR3 runs 12 residues. Germline V gives CDR1 MNHEY, CDR2 SMNVEV (reference sequence). Trimming shortened V by 1 base and J by 10 bases, and 8 bases separated the two germline ends. This CDR3 reads CASSLFGYEQFF. CDR3 DNA sequence: TGTGCCAGCAGTTTATTCGGATACGAGCAGTTCTTC.

This clonotype was picked up a small number of times. V gene TRBV5-6 combines with J gene TRBJ2-3, with 12 positions matching TRBD2. This CDR3 contains 16 residues. Germline V lookup: CDR1 SGHDT, CDR2 YYEEEE. V lost 3 bases and J lost 2; bases outside the gene matches: 4. The CDR3 DNA is TGTGCCAGCAGCTCTCTAGCGGGAGGGTTCACAGATACGCAGTATTTT. This encodes CASSSLAGGFTDTQYF. Using reference TRBV5-6 and TRBJ2-3 for the parts outside the CDR3, the full variable domain is DAGVTQSPTHLIKTRGQQVTLRCSPKSGHDTVSWYQQALGQGPQFIFQYYEEEERQRGNFPDRFSGHQFPNYSSELNVNALLLGDSALYLCASSSLAGGFTDTQYFGPGTRLTVL.

The chain carries TRBV5-1 and TRBJ2-7, with 8 positions matching TRBD2. The CDR3 covers 17 residues. Germline V gene data show CDR1 as SGHRS and CDR2 as YFSETQ. The V segment lost 1 base and the J segment 2 bases; nucleotides outside the gene matches: 11. CDR3 amino acids: CASSLPSSSGGTYEQYF. As DNA, the CDR3 is TGCGCCAGCAGCTTGCCCTCTTCGAGCGGGGGCACCTACGAGCAGTACTTC.

This clonotype was seen a handful of times. V is TRBV20-1 and J is TRBJ1-2; possibly TRBD1 for D (5 bases). The germline V gene has CDR1 DFQATT and CDR2 SNEGSKA (reference sequence). CDR3 length: 11 residues. Trimming stripped 3 bases from V and 8 bases from J, with 10 bases between. The CDR3 protein is CSASEGQGYTF. CDR3 nucleotide sequence: TGCAGTGCTAGCGAGGGGCAAGGCTACACCTTC.

This clonotype was seen repeatedly, ten times or more. The rearrangement links TRBV4-3 to TRBJ2-7; TRBD2 matches at 7 bases. The V gene's germline CDR1 is LGHNA and CDR2 YSLEER. The CDR3 is made up of 16 amino acids. Unmatched junction bases numbered 8, after V lost 0 bases and J lost 3 bases. The CDR3 DNA follows: TGCGCCAGCAGCCAAGATGTCGCTAGCGGAGACTACGAGCAGTACTTC. This gives the protein CASSQDVASGDYEQYF.

This clonotype was picked up a small number of times. The V and J genes are TRBV12-5 and TRBJ1-5, with D possibly TRBD1 on 5 matching bases. CDR3 length: 12 residues. Germline CDR1 and CDR2: LGHNT and FRNRAP. Between the trimmed V and J ends, which lost 2 bases and 7 bases, there was a span of 6 bases. CDR3 sequence: CASGLYRQPQHF. The CDR3 nucleotides read TGTGCTAGTGGTTTGTACAGGCAGCCCCAGCATTTT.

The chain couples TRBV7-9 to TRBJ2-2; D might be TRBD1 (6 bases). Trimming shortened V by 4 bases and J by 6 bases, and 12 bases separated the two germline ends. The CDR3 covers 14 residues. The germline CDR1 and CDR2 sequences are SEHNR and FQNEAQ (reference sequence). CDR3 nucleotides: TGTGCCAGCAGCTCCATAAGGGGGTCCGGGGAGCTGTTTTTT. Protein sequence: CASSSIRGSGELFF.

This clonotype has a single count. The rearrangement links TRBV5-1 to TRBJ1-2, with D hard to call. This CDR3 spans 16 amino acids. The germline gives CDR1 SGHRS, CDR2 YFSETQ. The V end lost 4 bases, the J end lost 0 bases, and 16 bases lay between the germline ends. CDR3 nucleotides: TGCGCCAGCAGCCGGTCTCAAGGCAGAGCTAACTATGGCTACACCTTC. Translation gives CASSRSQGRANYGYTF.

A note on this clonotype: A much bigger clone sits one base away, suggesting this may be a read error. The chain recombines TRBV12-3 or TRBV12-4 with TRBJ2-5; 7 bases fit TRBD2. After removal of 5 bases from V and 14 bases from J, the junction contained 20 bases not matched to a gene. CDR3 length: 15 residues. DNA of the CDR3: TGTGCCAGCAGTCCCCGGACTAGTAGGACCTACGAGCACTACTTC. The encoded protein is CASSPRTSRTYEHYF.

This sequence joins TRBV12-3 or TRBV12-4 and TRBJ2-3; TRBD1 might be the D (5 bases). The CDR3 consists of 14 residues. With 5 bases removed from V and 7 bases from J, the gap between germline ends came to 16 bases. CDR3 nucleotides: TGTGCCAGCAGTCTGACAGATGAACTCTATACGCAGTATTTT. Translating gives CASSLTDELYTQYF.

V usage is TRBV20-1 and J usage is TRBJ1-1; D gene uncertain. V was trimmed by 1 base and J by 1 base, leaving 7 bases between them. Per germline, CDR1 DFQATT and CDR2 SNEGSKA (reference sequence). CDR3 length: 13 residues. CDR3 coding DNA: TGCAGTGCTAGAGTCCCCGGGAACACTGAAGCTTTCTTT. Its translation: CSARVPGNTEAFF.

This clonotype was counted once. The chain links TRBV6-2 or TRBV6-3 to TRBJ2-7, with TRBD1 as a possible D gene (6 bases). The CDR3 sequence is 14 residues long. With 6 bases removed from V and 3 bases from J, the gap between germline ends came to 15 bases. Germline-derived CDR1 and CDR2 are MNHEY and SVGEGT. CDR3 region: CASSAGTTGYEQYF. The CDR3 region has the DNA TGTGCCAGCAGCGCCGGGACAACCGGCTACGAGCAGTACTTC.

This sequence joins TRBV30 and TRBJ2-5, with D hard to call. V lost 0 bases to trimming and J lost 4 bases, with 9 bases between them. The CDR3 is 13 amino acids. The germline CDR1 and CDR2 sequences are GTSNPN and SVGIG (reference sequence). The CDR3: CAWSVIYGETQYF. The CDR3 coding sequence is TGTGCCTGGAGTGTAATATATGGAGAGACCCAGTACTTC.

V gene TRBV4-1 combines with J gene TRBJ1-1; D perhaps matches TRBD1 (5 bases). This CDR3 comprises 15 residues. Trimming removed 0 bases from V and 5 bases from J, with 13 bases in between. Germline V gene sequence: CDR1 MGHRA, CDR2 YSYEKL. For the CDR3, the DNA is TGCGCCAGCAGCCAAGAGGGCCAGGGTGGTACTGAAGCTTTCTTT. Amino acid sequence: CASSQEGQGGTEAFF.

This clonotype appeared a few times. The genes are TRBV9 and TRBJ2-7; TRBD2 matches 13 bases. The CDR3 loop spans 15 amino acids. V dropped 3 bases and J dropped 7; count of bases not matched to a gene: 7. Germline V lookup: CDR1 SGDLS, CDR2 YYNGEE. CDR3 sequence (DNA): TGTGCCAGCAGCGAAACCGGGACTAGCGGGATGGAGCAGTACTTC. It specifies CASSETGTSGMEQYF.

This clonotype appeared a single time. Just one base apart from a much larger clone, this may be a read error. The chain employs TRBV25-1 and TRBJ1-2; 7 nucleotides align to TRBD1. After removal of 3 bases from V and 3 bases from J, the junction contained 4 bases not matched to a gene. CDR3 length: 14 amino acids. Germline values: CDR1 MGHDK, CDR2 SYGVNS. This CDR3 reads CASSDRGRDYGYTF. The CDR3 DNA reads as TGTGCCAGCAGTGACAGGGGGAGGGACTATGGCTACACCTTC.

The sample holds many counts of this clonotype. The rearrangement joins TRBV20-1 to TRBJ2-7; TRBD2 might be the D (6 bases). Trimming shortened V by 6 bases and J by 1 base, and 16 bases separated the two germline ends. The CDR3 sequence is 14 residues long. Germline V lookup: CDR1 DFQATT, CDR2 SNEGSKA (reference sequence). The CDR3 DNA is TGCAGTGCCCTTCCCCTAGCGCCTTCCTACGAGCAGTACTTC. Its protein product is CSALPLAPSYEQYF.

This clonotype was recorded at least ten times. The chain employs TRBV3-1 and TRBJ2-7; unclear D gene. Trimming cost V 4 bases and J 3 bases, with 16 bases left between them. CDR3 size: 15 residues. The germline V gene has CDR1 LGHDT and CDR2 YNNKEL (reference sequence). The CDR3 nucleotides are TGTGCCAGCAGCCCTACCCCCGCTAACAACTACGAGCAGTACTTC. It yields the protein CASSPTPANNYEQYF.

This clonotype was found many times. J is TRBJ2-7 and V is TRBV3-1, with D perhaps matching TRBD1 (6 bases). This CDR3 contains 14 residues. Germline V gives CDR1 LGHDT, CDR2 YNNKEL (reference sequence). V lost 5 bases and J 3 bases, leaving 14 bases between the germline ends. The CDR3 protein is CASSSLGDNYEQYF. CDR3 bases: TGTGCCAGCAGCTCTCTGGGGGACAACTACGAGCAGTACTTC.

The CDR3 sequence: CASSLGGGGPGELFF. In DNA form, the CDR3 reads TGTGCCAGCAGCTTAGGTGGGGGTGGGCCCGGGGAGCTGTTTTTT. The chain couples TRBV11-2 to TRBJ2-2; D tentatively reads TRBD1 or TRBD2 (5 bases each). The CDR3 totals 15 residues. V shed 1 base and J shed 6 bases, with 12 bases lying between them. Looked up from germline, CDR1 is SGHAT and CDR2 is FQNNGV.

This clonotype was seen more than once but under ten times. V usage is TRBV20-1 and J usage is TRBJ2-4; D might be TRBD1 (6 bases). The CDR3 covers 15 residues. V was pared by 5 bases and J by 3 bases, with 17 bases between. Germline V gene sequence: CDR1 DFQATT, CDR2 SNEGSKA (reference sequence). CDR3 loop: CSACLQGLNKNIQYF. In nucleotides, the CDR3 is TGCAGTGCTTGTCTACAGGGCCTCAACAAAAACATTCAGTACTTC.

Only a few counts were recorded for this clonotype. The rearrangement links TRBV28 to TRBJ2-7; D is unclear. Germline assignment: CDR1 MDHEN and CDR2 SYDVKM. Trimming shortened V by 8 bases and J by 0 bases, and 5 bases separated the two germline ends. The CDR3 has 11 amino acids. As DNA, the CDR3 is TGTGCCAGCGGCACCTCCTACGAGCAGTACTTC. This sequence encodes CASGTSYEQYF.

The chain carries TRBV30 and TRBJ1-2; D uncertain. V lost 3 bases and J lost 2, with 7 bases in between. From germline, CDR1 is GTSNPN and CDR2 SVGIG (reference sequence). The CDR3 contains 12 residues. The CDR3 sequence is CAWSRENYGYTF. In nucleotides, the CDR3 is TGTGCCTGGAGCCGGGAAAACTATGGCTACACCTTC. Drawing the rest from reference TRBV30 and TRBJ1-2, the complete variable domain is SQTIHQWPATLVQPVGSPLSLECTVEGTSNPNLYWYRQAAGRGLQLLFYSVGIGQISSEVPQNLSASRPQDRQFILSSKKLLLSDSGFYLCAWSRENYGYTFGSGTRLTVV.

This clonotype was detected ten times or more. This chain connects TRBV28 to TRBJ2-7; D call uncertain. The V end was cut by 4 bases, the J end by 2 bases, with 12 bases between. Germline assignment: CDR1 MDHEN and CDR2 SYDVKM. The CDR3 loop spans 14 amino acids. The CDR3 DNA reads TGTGCCAGCAGTTCGTGGGCCCCTCCCTACGAGCAGTACTTC. Amino acid sequence: CASSSWAPPYEQYF.